This TCR beta chain was captured by sequencing in a study of T-cell memory formation after mild COVID-19. Findings of the study overall: Contracting clones, day 15 to 85, had balanced CD4/CD8, and later expanders favored CD4+. Nothing showed for sure that second-wave clones peaking on day 37 were SARS-CoV-2 specific. Certain responding clones were present in pre-infection memory, suggesting participation of cross-reactive memory.

Constant-segment primers and 5'RACE yielded cDNA libraries for TCR alpha and TCR beta, each carrying sample barcodes and UMIs. TCRdb reprocessed the 5' RACE reads via MiXCR and lists one record per CDR3 protein. Of 280,000 or so distinct CDR3 sequences in the sample, 8% to 10% were seen once. About this clonotype itself: Its target is unknown.

Trimming shortened V by 0 bases and J by 3 bases, and 10 bases separated the two germline ends. This CDR3 spans 14 amino acids. CDR1 SGHRS and CDR2 YFSETQ come from the germline V gene. The V call is TRBV5-1, the J call TRBJ2-7, with a possible D match to TRBD1 (5 bases). The sample was PBMCs or a T cell subset sorted from them (not recorded which). This clonotype originated in a man younger than 35 who had mild COVID-19 (a few samples of this study predate the infection). Cell type and time point are not known. The CDR3 sequence is CASSLESGLYEQYV. The CDR3 nucleotides read TGCGCCAGCAGCTTGGAATCAGGGCTCTACGAGCAGTACGTC.